The 9 T cell receptor beta chains below come from one sample, sequenced in a study of Ad26.COV2.S vaccination and SARS-CoV-2 variants. Described treatment: 15 to 20 received Ad26.COV2.S at low or high dose, single or two shots; 5 received placebo; per-sample allocation not given. Sampling was performed 63 days after the first vaccine or placebo injection. TCRdb's table, derived via immunoSEQ multiplex PCR, lists solely in-frame clones and lacks some. In the table there are 300,000 to 350,000 clones, about 85% of which are singletons. Sequenced here: peripheral blood, sampled in a trial of Ad26.COV2.S vaccine versus placebo. The receptors come from a person between 18 and 65 years old who received the Ad26.COV2.S COVID-19 vaccine or a placebo.

The V call is TRBV19, the J call TRBJ2-7; TRBD1 might be the D (6 bases). Germline V gives CDR1 LNHDA, CDR2 SQIVND (reference sequence). This CDR3 spans 14 amino acids. Trimming took off 1 base at V and 6 bases at J, with 13 bases between the two ends. CDR3 DNA sequence: TGTGCCAGTAGTATAGTGACAGGATTCGGCGAGCAGTACTTC. Protein sequence: CASSIVTGFGEQYF. Full variable domain (outside the CDR3, taken from reference TRBV19 and TRBJ2-7): DGGITQSPKYLFRKEGQNVTLSCEQNLNHDAMYWYRQDPGQGLRLIYYSQIVNDFQKGDIAEGYSVSREKKESFPLTVTSAQKNPTAFYLCASSIVTGFGEQYFGPGTRLTVT.

The rearrangement uses TRBV9 and TRBJ1-5, with 7 bases identical to TRBD1. V was pared by 3 bases and J by 5 bases, with 5 bases of the junction left unmatched. The CDR3 extends over 14 amino acids. Germline CDR1 and CDR2: SGDLS and YYNGEE. The CDR3, as DNA: TGTGCCAGCAGCGCGACAGGGAGATATCAGCCCCAGCATTTT. Translating it yields CASSATGRYQPQHF.

The CDR3 here is CASSQQGARYEQYF. Here the CDR3 DNA reads TGTGCCAGCAGCCAACAGGGGGCGCGGTACGAGCAGTACTTC. V usage is TRBV5-4 and J usage is TRBJ2-7; 9 nucleotides line up with TRBD1. The CDR3 extends over 14 amino acids. Germline V gives CDR1 SGHNT, CDR2 YYREEE (reference sequence). Unmatched junction bases numbered 6, after V lost 4 bases and J lost 4 bases. Drawing the rest from reference TRBV5-4 and TRBJ2-7, the complete variable domain is ETGVTQSPTHLIKTRGQQVTLRCSSQSGHNTVSWYQQALGQGPQFIFQYYREEENGRGNFPPRFSGLQFPNYSSELNVNALELDDSALYLCASSQQGARYEQYFGPGTRLTVT.

This clone was recorded at least ten times. This rearrangement joins TRBV5-1 to TRBJ1-3; 8 bases line up with TRBD1. The CDR3 consists of 15 residues. Germline V gene lookup returns CDR1 SGHRS and CDR2 YFSETQ. Trimming cost V 4 bases and J 4 bases; bases outside gene matches: 7. In DNA form, the CDR3 reads TGCGCCAGCAGCCCCGCGACAGGGGCAGGAAACACCATATATTTT. Translation gives CASSPATGAGNTIYF. The full variable domain, rest sourced from reference TRBV5-1 and TRBJ1-3, is KAGVTQTPRYLIKTRGQQVTLSCSPISGHRSVSWYQQTPGQGLQFLFEYFSETQRNKGNFPGRFSGRQFSNSRSEMNVSTLELGDSALYLCASSPATGAGNTIYFGEGSWLTVV.

V gene TRBV4-2 combines with J gene TRBJ1-4, with D tentatively TRBD1 (5 bases). CDR1 and CDR2 (germline): LGHNA, YNFKEQ. The V and J ends lost 5 bases and 0 bases respectively, with 16 bases between them. The CDR3 length is 17 residues. CDR3 sequence (DNA): TGTGCCAGCAGCGCAGCCAACATCAGGGCAACTAATGAAAAACTGTTTTTT. Translated, it gives CASSAANIRATNEKLFF.

The chain links TRBV4-3 to TRBJ1-2; TRBD1 matches 8 bases. Unmatched junction bases numbered 13, after V lost 1 base and J lost 3 bases. Germline V gene data show CDR1 as LGHNA and CDR2 as YSLEER. This CDR3 spans 18 amino acids. The DNA of the CDR3 is TGCGCCAGCAGCCAAGCGGTGCAGGGGGCGACGAAGGACTATGGCTACACCTTC. This codes for CASSQAVQGATKDYGYTF.

CDR3 protein: CASSPLRGDEKLFF. CDR3 DNA sequence: TGTGCCAGCTCACCACTCCGGGGTGATGAAAAACTGTTTTTT. The chain recombines TRBV18 with TRBJ1-4; D gene ambiguous. The V end was cut by 1 base, the J end by 6 bases, with 9 bases between. The V gene's germline CDR1 is KGHSH and CDR2 LQKENI. This CDR3 is built from 14 residues.

J is TRBJ2-1 and V is TRBV3-1 (or the pseudogene TRBV3-2); 8 nucleotides align to TRBD2. V was pared by 1 base and J by 2 bases, with 4 bases of the junction left unmatched. This CDR3 has 16 amino acids. The germline CDR1 and CDR2 sequences are LGHDT and YNNKEL (reference sequence). In nucleotides, the CDR3 is TGTGCCAGCAGCCAAGGGGGTAGCGGGACCTACAATGAGCAGTTCTTC. Protein product: CASSQGGSGTYNEQFF.

The genes are TRBV7-9 and TRBJ1-2; D is uncertain. This CDR3 contains 14 residues. The germline V gene has CDR1 SEHNR and CDR2 FQNEAQ (reference sequence). V dropped 4 bases and J dropped 5 bases, with 14 bases sitting between them. The CDR3 DNA reads TGTGCCAGCAGCTATACATCGGCAGATTATGGCTACACCTTC. Encoded protein: CASSYTSADYGYTF.